One and the same sample provided the 23 T cell receptor beta chains below, sequenced in a study of cytomegalovirus exposure and HLA in healthy donors. Use of 60 Vbeta and 13 Jbeta primers characterized the PCR. The method was immunoSEQ multiplex PCR; TCRdb's version includes in-frame clones alone and lacks a portion of them. This table has some 180,000 clones, about 80% appearing once. Sequences were obtained from PBMCs. These receptors originate from a man aged 40-49 years in good health and CMV-seronegative.

This chain links TRBV27 with TRBJ2-3, with 9 bases that match TRBD1. V lost 1 base, J lost 6 bases, and 11 bases stayed unmatched. Germline CDR1 reads MNHEY; CDR2 reads SMNVEV (reference sequence). CDR3 size: 17 residues. CDR3 coding DNA: TGTGCCAGCAGTTTATTAGGGACAGGGAGTAGATCGGATACGCAGTATTTT. It translates to CASSLLGTGSRSDTQYF.

This sequence joins TRBV5-1 and TRBJ2-5, with TRBD2 as a possible D gene (7 bases). The V gene lost 2 bases and the J gene lost 2 bases, with 13 bases spanning the gap. Germline values: CDR1 SGHRS, CDR2 YFSETQ. The CDR3 consists of 15 residues. The CDR3 is CASSLGGGGQETQYF. In DNA, the CDR3 is TGCGCCAGCAGCTTAGGAGGGGGAGGGCAAGAGACCCAGTACTTC.

V usage is TRBV5-1 and J usage is TRBJ2-7; D perhaps matches TRBD1 (8 bases). V was cut by 0 bases and J by 11 bases, with 21 bases left in between. The germline V gene has CDR1 SGHRS and CDR2 YFSETQ. CDR3 length: 15 residues. The CDR3 coding sequence is TGCGCCAGCAGCTTGGCAGGGGGCGGGGGTCGTGAGAAGTACTTC. Translated: CASSLAGGGGREKYF.

V gene TRBV7-2 combines with J gene TRBJ1-2; D is perhaps TRBD1 (5 bases). V was shortened by 5 bases and J by 2 bases, with 15 bases between the two germline ends. CDR1 SGHTA and CDR2 FQGNSA come from the germline V gene. The CDR3 loop spans 15 amino acids. CDR3 nucleotide sequence: TGTGCCAGCAGCCTGGCGTTTCAGGGAAACTATGGCTACACCTTC. Protein sequence: CASSLAFQGNYGYTF.

The rearrangement uses TRBV15 and TRBJ1-2, with D possibly being TRBD1 (6 bases). The V gene lost 1 base and the J gene lost 7 bases, with 13 bases spanning the gap. The CDR3 covers 14 residues. From germline, CDR1 is LNHNV and CDR2 YYDKDF (reference sequence). The CDR3 nucleotides read TGTGCCACCAGCAGAGTTCAGGGGACCGCTGGCTACACCTTC. Its translation is CATSRVQGTAGYTF.

On this clone itself: In the same sample, other DNA sequences code for this CDR3. This sequence joins TRBV5-5 and TRBJ2-1; 8 nucleotides align to TRBD1. This CDR3 contains 15 residues. V was clipped by 4 bases and J by 5 bases; unmatched bases: 8. Looked up from germline, CDR1 is SGHKS and CDR2 is YYEKEE (reference sequence). The CDR3 DNA follows: TGTGCCAGCAGCCCCGGACAGGGTATCGACAATGAGCAGTTCTTC. It codes for CASSPGQGIDNEQFF.

The V and J genes are TRBV4-1 and TRBJ2-5, with a possible D match to TRBD2 (7 bases). Trimming shortened V by 0 bases and J by 1 base, and 15 bases separated the two germline ends. The CDR3 is 17 residues long. Germline assignment: CDR1 MGHRA and CDR2 YSYEKL. The CDR3 nucleotides are TGCGCCAGCAGCCAAGATCACGGGGGCGGGGGCCAAGAGACCCAGTACTTC. Translation gives CASSQDHGGGGQETQYF.

This chain joins TRBV6-1 and TRBJ2-1; D perhaps matches TRBD1 (6 bases). V lost 5 bases and J 4 bases, leaving 15 bases between the germline ends. Germline-derived CDR1 and CDR2 are MNHNS and SASEGT. There are 15 residues in the CDR3. CDR3 sequence reads: CASSTQGSGYNEQFF. CDR3 sequence (DNA): TGTGCCAGCAGTACTCAGGGGAGTGGGTACAATGAGCAGTTCTTC.

The chain recombines TRBV28 with TRBJ1-1; tentatively, D is TRBD1 (6 bases). CDR1 is MDHEN, CDR2 SYDVKM, per germline. V was shortened by 3 bases and J by 5 bases, with 19 bases between the two germline ends. The CDR3 extends over 16 amino acids. The CDR3 DNA reads TGTGCCAGCAGTTTGGGATCAACAGGGAGTCGGACTGAAGCTTTCTTT. This codes for CASSLGSTGSRTEAFF. The full variable domain, completed using reference TRBV28 and TRBJ1-1, is DVKVTQSSRYLVKRTGEKVFLECVQDMDHENMFWYRQDPGLGLRLIYFSYDVKMKEKGDIPEGYSVSREKKERFSLILESASTNQTSMYLCASSLGSTGSRTEAFFGQGTRLTVV.

V is TRBV5-1 and J is TRBJ1-6; TRBD1 agrees at 8 bases. V lost 3 bases to trimming and J lost 8 bases; unmatched junction nucleotides: 10. The germline V gene has CDR1 SGHRS and CDR2 YFSETQ. The CDR3 length is 16 residues. This chain's CDR3 is CASSYAIQGADSPLHF. CDR3 coding DNA: TGCGCCAGCAGCTACGCAATTCAGGGGGCTGATTCACCCCTCCACTTT. Based on the CDR3 plus reference TRBV5-1 and TRBJ1-6, the full variable domain is KAGVTQTPRYLIKTRGQQVTLSCSPISGHRSVSWYQQTPGQGLQFLFEYFSETQRNKGNFPGRFSGRQFSNSRSEMNVSTLELGDSALYLCASSYAIQGADSPLHFGNGTRLTVT.

There are a few counts of this clone. J is TRBJ2-5 and V is TRBV7-3; D possibly corresponds to TRBD1 (6 bases). Between the trimmed V and J ends, which lost 5 bases and 2 bases, there was a span of 9 bases. CDR3 size: 13 residues. CDR1 is SGHTA, CDR2 FQGTGA, per germline. CDR3 residues: CASSPGQQETQYF. The CDR3 nucleotides read TGTGCCAGCAGCCCCGGACAGCAAGAGACCCAGTACTTC.

The rearrangement links TRBV27 to TRBJ2-7; maybe TRBD2 (6 bases). This CDR3 contains 13 residues. V shed 10 bases and J shed 4 bases, with 17 bases lying between them. Germline V CDR1 and CDR2: MNHEY, SMNVEV (reference sequence). The CDR3 region is CAIGRSGGYEQYF. The CDR3 coding sequence is TGTGCCATCGGCAGGTCCGGGGGTTACGAGCAGTACTTC.

V usage is TRBV4-1 and J usage is TRBJ2-1, with TRBD2 as a possible D gene (6 bases). The germline V and J ends were trimmed by 3 bases and 8 bases, with 11 bases remaining between them. The CDR3 consists of 13 residues. The germline CDR1 and CDR2 sequences are MGHRA and YSYEKL. The CDR3 DNA reads TGCGCCAGCAGCCAGGGACCGGGGGATGAGCAGTTCTTC. It encodes CASSQGPGDEQFF.

In this sample, this clone turned up a few times. The chain couples TRBV5-1 to TRBJ1-3; D is perhaps TRBD1 (5 bases). The CDR3 extends over 16 amino acids. Germline values: CDR1 SGHRS, CDR2 YFSETQ. Between the trimmed V and J ends, which lost 0 bases and 4 bases, there was a span of 14 bases. DNA for the CDR3: TGCGCCAGCAGCTTGGTTGGGGGGACGCCCGGAAACACCATATATTTT. Protein sequence: CASSLVGGTPGNTIYF.

The J gene is TRBJ2-4, the V gene TRBV7-9, with TRBD2 identical over 9 bases. The V and J ends lost 3 bases and 6 bases, in that order; junction bases with no gene match: 6. The CDR3 contains 15 residues. Germline loops: CDR1 SEHNR, CDR2 FQNEAQ (reference sequence). The CDR3 reads CASSFAGGPVNIQYF. For the CDR3, the DNA is TGTGCCAGCAGCTTTGCGGGAGGGCCGGTAAACATTCAGTACTTC.

V usage is TRBV28 and J usage is TRBJ1-3; D is uncertain. Trimming cost V 5 bases and J 0 bases, with 14 bases left between them. CDR1 and CDR2 from the germline V gene are MDHEN and SYDVKM. CDR3 length: 16 residues. CDR3 in DNA: TGTGCCAGCAGTCCAATAAGCCCCCTCTCTGGAAACACCATATATTTT. Encoded protein: CASSPISPLSGNTIYF.

J is TRBJ1-4 and V is TRBV5-4; 8 nucleotides align to TRBD1. Germline V lookup: CDR1 SGHNT, CDR2 YYREEE (reference sequence). J was trimmed by 4 bases and V by 1 base; bases with no gene match: 9. The CDR3 is made up of 17 amino acids. Here the CDR3 DNA reads TGTGCCAGCAGCTTGCGGGCAGGGGGCCACTTTAATGAAAAACTGTTTTTT. Protein: CASSLRAGGHFNEKLFF.

The V call is TRBV7-3, the J call TRBJ2-5, with 9 bases matching TRBD2. The ends lost 5 bases at V and 4 bases at J; junction bases unmatched: 8. Germline V gene sequence: CDR1 SGHTA, CDR2 FQGTGA. The CDR3 runs 15 residues. This CDR3 reads CASSLQPAGGETQYF. The CDR3 DNA follows: TGTGCCAGCAGCCTCCAGCCAGCGGGGGGAGAGACCCAGTACTTC.

This clone was picked up one time. This rearrangement joins TRBV9 to TRBJ2-5, with a weak D call TRBD1 (5 bases). CDR1 is SGDLS and CDR2 is YYNGEE in the germline V gene. The CDR3 loop spans 13 amino acids. V lost 2 bases and J lost 8, with 13 bases in between. This chain's CDR3 is CASSVGQGLTQYF. CDR3 DNA: TGTGCCAGCAGCGTGGGGCAGGGATTAACCCAGTACTTC.

The genes are TRBV6-1 and TRBJ2-7; 8 bases align to TRBD2. CDR3 length equals 15 residues. Unmatched junction bases numbered 9, after V lost 6 bases and J lost 2 bases. Per germline, CDR1 MNHNS and CDR2 SASEGT. The CDR3 sequence is CASRGYERGTYEQYF. CDR3 coding DNA: TGTGCCAGCAGGGGTTATGAGCGGGGGACCTACGAGCAGTACTTC.

This sequence joins TRBV5-6 and TRBJ1-1, with TRBD1 matching over 8 bases. CDR3 length: 13 amino acids. Germline V lookup: CDR1 SGHDT, CDR2 YYEEEE. Losses at the gene ends were 0 bases for V and 10 bases for J; bases not matched to a gene: 5. Written as DNA, the CDR3 is TGTGCCAGCAGCTTGGCCAGGGGGCCTGGAGCTTTCTTT. It encodes CASSLARGPGAFF. Full variable domain (outside the CDR3, taken from reference TRBV5-6 and TRBJ1-1): DAGVTQSPTHLIKTRGQQVTLRCSPKSGHDTVSWYQQALGQGPQFIFQYYEEEERQRGNFPDRFSGHQFPNYSSELNVNALLLGDSALYLCASSLARGPGAFFGQGTRLTVV.

The rearrangement uses TRBV28 and TRBJ1-4; 12 bases are a match to TRBD1. V gave up 4 bases and J gave up 7 bases; unmatched junction bases: 16. The CDR3 is 19 amino acids. Germline V gives CDR1 MDHEN, CDR2 SYDVKM. This CDR3 is CASSSVRPGTGGASEKLFF. The CDR3, as DNA: TGTGCCAGCAGTTCGGTTCGTCCCGGGACAGGGGGCGCCAGTGAAAAACTGTTTTTT.

The chain combines TRBV4-2 with TRBJ1-2; D is possibly TRBD1 (6 bases). Deletions cut 5 bases from V and 8 bases from J, with 18 bases between. This CDR3 is 14 amino acids long. CDR1 and CDR2 (germline): LGHNA, YNFKEQ. As DNA, the CDR3 is TGTGCCAGCAGCGACAGGTTCAGGGCACCGGGCTACACCTTC. It codes for CASSDRFRAPGYTF.